A single sample is the source of the 10 T cell receptor beta chains below, sequenced in a study of blood T cell repertoires in COVID-19. Repertoires were generated with immunoSEQ multiplex PCR, while TCRdb's copy carries only in-frame clones and drops some. Of some 260,000 clones detected, 88% appear once; the ten largest clones hold around 0.91%. The sequencing input was peripheral blood. The receptors shown here come from a woman aged 40-49 years who had recovered from COVID-19.

The chain joins TRBV9 to TRBJ2-1; 11 positions match TRBD2. Germline V gene sequence: CDR1 SGDLS, CDR2 YYNGEE. This CDR3 comprises 15 residues. J was trimmed by 9 bases and V by 3 bases; bases with no gene match: 8. CDR3 in amino acids: CASSAPGTSGGEQFF. The CDR3 region has the DNA TGTGCCAGCAGCGCCCCCGGGACTAGCGGTGGTGAGCAGTTCTTC.

The chain joins TRBV6-6 to TRBJ1-2, with 8 positions matching TRBD1. This CDR3 has 13 amino acids. V trimming: 4 bases; J trimming: 6 bases; junction bases outside the gene matches: 4. Germline CDR1 reads MNHNY; CDR2 reads SVGAGI (reference sequence). The CDR3 is CASSSQTGDGYTF. CDR3 in DNA: TGTGCCAGCAGTTCCCAGACAGGGGATGGCTACACCTTC.

This clone showed up just once. V gene TRBV25-1 combines with J gene TRBJ2-5; D perhaps matches TRBD2 (5 bases). The germline V gene encodes CDR1 MGHDK and CDR2 SYGVNS. Between the trimmed V and J ends, which lost 2 bases and 0 bases, there was a span of 7 bases. This CDR3 contains 14 residues. CDR3 DNA: TGTGCCAGCAGTGAACCCGGGAACCAAGAGACCCAGTACTTC. Its protein product is CASSEPGNQETQYF. The full variable domain, with the rest looked up from reference TRBV25-1 and TRBJ2-5, is EADIYQTPRYLVIGTGKKITLECSQTMGHDKMYWYQQDPGMELHLIHYSYGVNSTEKGDLSSESTVSRIRTEHFPLTLESARPSHTSQYLCASSEPGNQETQYFGPGTRLLVL.

The CDR3 spells CASSRQGGGGTEAFF. Here the CDR3 DNA reads TGTGCCAGCAGCCGACAGGGGGGTGGAGGCACTGAAGCTTTCTTT. The J gene is TRBJ1-1, the V gene TRBV6-5, with 9 bases matching TRBD1. The V gene's germline CDR1 is MNHEY and CDR2 SVGAGI. The CDR3 is made up of 15 amino acids. V gave up 6 bases and J gave up 4 bases; unmatched junction bases: 9.

J is TRBJ1-2 and V is TRBV7-9; 7 nucleotides align to TRBD1. The V gene end was trimmed by 0 bases and the J gene end by 6 bases; junction bases not matched to a gene: 10. There are 16 residues in the CDR3. Per germline, CDR1 SEHNR and CDR2 FQNEAQ (reference sequence). CDR3 sequence reads: CASSLAGRGQGDGYTF. The CDR3, as DNA: TGTGCCAGCAGCTTAGCCGGTCGGGGGCAGGGGGATGGCTACACCTTC.

The chain couples TRBV30 to TRBJ2-2, with 9 bases identical to TRBD2. CDR3 length equals 16 residues. Losses at the gene ends were 0 bases for V and 3 bases for J; bases not matched to a gene: 5. The germline V gene encodes CDR1 GTSNPN and CDR2 SVGIG (reference sequence). CDR3 DNA: TGTGCCTGGAGTGTCGGGCGGGGGGGAGACACCGGGGAGCTGTTTTTT. Protein sequence: CAWSVGRGGDTGELFF.

This sequence joins TRBV2 and TRBJ1-6, with 8 bases fitting TRBD1. This CDR3 is 14 amino acids long. The germline gives CDR1 SNHLY, CDR2 FYNNEI. The J segment lost 7 bases and the V segment lost 7 bases, leaving 6 bases of the junction unmatched. The chain's CDR3 is CASKGQGGNSPLHF. The DNA for the CDR3 is TGTGCCAGCAAAGGACAGGGTGGGAATTCACCCCTCCACTTT.

This chain uses TRBV2 with TRBJ2-7; D is possibly TRBD2 (7 bases). CDR1 and CDR2 (germline): SNHLY, FYNNEI. This CDR3 has 15 residues. The V and J ends lost 7 bases and 3 bases respectively, with 19 bases between them. CDR3 loop: CASTLGGGSGYEQYV. CDR3 nucleotides: TGTGCCAGCACCCTGGGGGGGGGCAGCGGCTACGAGCAGTACGTC.

The J gene is TRBJ2-1, the V gene TRBV14, with 14 bases that match TRBD2. The CDR3 is made up of 16 amino acids. CDR1 and CDR2 (germline): SGHDN, FVKESK. J gave up 8 bases and V 1 base, and 4 bases lay outside the gene matches. CDR3 sequence (DNA): TGTGCCAGCAGCCAAGGGACTAGCGGGAGGATCGATGAGCAGTTCTTC. Translation gives CASSQGTSGRIDEQFF.

The rearrangement uses TRBV27 and TRBJ2-4, with 10 bases identical to TRBD1. Germline CDR1 is MNHEY and CDR2 is SMNVEV (reference sequence). This CDR3 has 16 amino acids. J lost 1 base, V lost 6 bases, and 6 bases had no gene match. CDR3 coding DNA: TGTGCCAGCAGAAAACCGGGACAGGGGGCCAAAAACATTCAGTACTTC. This encodes CASRKPGQGAKNIQYF.